Below, 19 T cell receptor beta chains from the same sample are listed, as sequenced in a study of somatic mutations in cytotoxic T cells in rheumatoid arthritis. Sequencing was performed with immunoSEQ multiplex PCR; in TCRdb, only in-frame clones are kept and a portion is missing. The table has tens of thousands of clones, approximately 80% seen once. Material: CD8+ T cells sorted from blood. The receptor set was obtained from a man aged 35 to 55 in good health.

The rearrangement joins TRBV4-3 to TRBJ2-3; TRBD2 aligns across 8 bases. Germline values: CDR1 LGHNA, CDR2 YSLEER. The V segment lost 3 bases and the J segment 6 bases; nucleotides outside the gene matches: 11. The CDR3 runs to 16 residues. CDR3 sequence (DNA): TGCGCCAGCAGCCAGACTTCGGGACTAGTGGCGGATACGCAGTATTTT. Its protein is CASSQTSGLVADTQYF.

The chain is built from TRBV7-8 and TRBJ1-1, with D unclear. The CDR3 contains 15 residues. V was trimmed by 2 bases and J by 4 bases, leaving 14 bases between them. Looked up from germline, CDR1 is SGHVS and CDR2 is FQNEAQ. The CDR3 DNA is TGTGCCAGCAGCTTATACTCCAGGACGGGCACTGAAGCTTTCTTT. Encoded protein: CASSLYSRTGTEAFF.

The chain is built from TRBV7-2 and TRBJ2-7, with 9 positions matching TRBD2. V lost 2 bases, J lost 0 bases, and 5 bases stayed unmatched. The CDR3 is made up of 16 amino acids. Germline V gives CDR1 SGHTA, CDR2 FQGNSA. This CDR3 is CASSLPREGSSYEQYF. The CDR3, as DNA: TGTGCCAGCAGCTTACCGCGGGAGGGAAGCTCCTACGAGCAGTACTTC.

The chain combines TRBV28 with TRBJ1-4, with unresolved D. This CDR3 spans 14 amino acids. V lost 2 bases, J lost 4 bases, and 8 bases lay in between. CDR1 and CDR2 from the germline V gene are MDHEN and SYDVKM. The CDR3 DNA is TGTGCCAGCAGTTTACTACGGAATAATGAAAAACTGTTTTTT. Translated, it gives CASSLLRNNEKLFF.

The genes are TRBV10-2 and TRBJ2-1; a possible D gene is TRBD1 (6 bases). CDR3 length: 13 amino acids. Trimming cost V 6 bases and J 3 bases, with 9 bases left between them. Germline CDR1 reads WSHSY; CDR2 reads SAAADI. Here the CDR3 reads CASRDSRYNEQFF. CDR3 in DNA: TGCGCCAGCAGGGACAGCCGCTACAATGAGCAGTTCTTC.

V gene TRBV27 combines with J gene TRBJ1-1; D gene uncertain. V lost 4 bases, J lost 10 bases, and 13 bases lay in between. Looked up from germline, CDR1 is MNHEY and CDR2 is SMNVEV (reference sequence). The CDR3 covers 12 residues. The CDR3 DNA sequence: TGTGCCAGCAGTTCTCCCCCCCTACGAGCTTTCTTT. Translating it yields CASSSPPLRAFF.

This clone appeared a single time. This chain connects TRBV5-4 to TRBJ2-1; the match to TRBD2 covers 14 bases. Germline V gene sequence: CDR1 SGHNT, CDR2 YYREEE (reference sequence). The trim removed 4 bases at V and 10 bases at J, leaving 10 bases unmatched. CDR3 length: 16 residues. CDR3 coding DNA: TGTGCCAGCAGCCGGGACGGGACTAGCGGGAGTCAGGAGCAGTTCTTC. It is translated as CASSRDGTSGSQEQFF.

The chain combines TRBV5-1 with TRBJ2-2; D remains ambiguous. Trimming took off 0 bases at V and 4 bases at J, with 4 bases between the two ends. The CDR3 covers 13 residues. Germline assignment: CDR1 SGHRS and CDR2 YFSETQ. CDR3 sequence (DNA): TGCGCCAGCAGCTTGGCCAGCACCGGGGAGCTGTTTTTT. Its translation is CASSLASTGELFF.

The chain uses TRBV7-9 and TRBJ2-7; D gene unclear. The CDR3 runs 15 residues. Trimming pared 1 base from V and 0 bases from J, leaving 10 bases between. Germline V gives CDR1 SEHNR, CDR2 FQNEAQ (reference sequence). The chain's CDR3 is CASSLGQGISYEQYF. The CDR3 DNA reads as TGTGCCAGCAGCTTAGGCCAAGGGATCTCCTACGAGCAGTACTTC. Complete variable domain (other parts from reference TRBV7-9 and TRBJ2-7): DTGVSQNPRHKITKRGQNVTFRCDPISEHNRLYWYRQTLGQGPEFLTYFQNEAQLEKSRLLSDRFSAERPKGSFSTLEIQRTEQGDSAMYLCASSLGQGISYEQYFGPGTRLTVT.

V is TRBV6-5 and J is TRBJ2-7, with TRBD2 matching 10 bases. The CDR3 runs to 14 residues. Germline CDR1 is MNHEY and CDR2 is SVGAGI. The trim removed 0 bases at V and 4 bases at J, leaving 0 bases unmatched. CDR3 amino acids: CASSYSGLAYEQYF. The CDR3, as DNA: TGTGCCAGCAGTTACTCGGGACTAGCGTACGAGCAGTACTTC.

The chain has TRBV5-1 and TRBJ2-1, with D possibly TRBD1 on 5 matching bases. With 0 bases removed from V and 8 bases from J, the gap between germline ends came to 6 bases. CDR1 SGHRS and CDR2 YFSETQ come from the germline V gene. This CDR3 region has 12 residues. The DNA of the CDR3 is TGCGCCAGCAGCTTGGGGGGCCATGAGCAGTTCTTC. It encodes CASSLGGHEQFF.

This clone was picked up a small number of times. The chain carries TRBV10-1 and TRBJ2-7; D uncertain. CDR1 and CDR2 (germline): WNHNN, SYGVQD (reference sequence). V shed 2 bases and J shed 1 base, with 9 bases lying between them. The CDR3 covers 14 residues. The CDR3 region is CASSEGRTSYEQYF. The CDR3 DNA follows: TGCGCCAGCAGTGAGGGGCGAACATCCTACGAGCAGTACTTC.

The chain uses TRBV25-1 and TRBJ1-5, with 10 positions matching TRBD1. Per the germline V gene, CDR1 is MGHDK and CDR2 is SYGVNS. This CDR3 has 13 amino acids. CDR3 sequence (DNA): TGTGCTACCGGTGGGACAGGGGCTCAGCCCCAGCATTTT. This encodes CATGGTGAQPQHF.

The chain combines TRBV7-9 with TRBJ1-1; D is unresolved. The CDR3 contains 11 residues. The V and J ends lost 6 bases and 5 bases respectively, with 7 bases between them. Germline CDR1 is SEHNR and CDR2 is FQNEAQ (reference sequence). The CDR3: CASSSLTEAFF. Written as DNA, the CDR3 is TGTGCCAGCAGTTCATTAACTGAAGCTTTCTTT. Full variable domain (outside the CDR3, taken from reference TRBV7-9 and TRBJ1-1): DTGVSQNPRHKITKRGQNVTFRCDPISEHNRLYWYRQTLGQGPEFLTYFQNEAQLEKSRLLSDRFSAERPKGSFSTLEIQRTEQGDSAMYLCASSSLTEAFFGQGTRLTVV.

This chain connects TRBV4-1 to TRBJ2-7, with a weak D call TRBD2 (5 bases). Germline V gives CDR1 MGHRA, CDR2 YSYEKL. V shed 1 base and J shed 4 bases, with 17 bases lying between them. The CDR3 length is 16 residues. CDR3 amino acids: CASSQVVAGFGYEQYF. In DNA, the CDR3 is TGCGCCAGCAGCCAAGTGGTGGCGGGCTTTGGTTACGAGCAGTACTTC.

V is TRBV25-1 and J is TRBJ1-4; TRBD1 matches 7 bases. V shed 5 bases and J 5 bases; nucleotides not matched to a gene: 5. CDR1 and CDR2 (germline): MGHDK, SYGVNS. The CDR3 extends over 14 amino acids. The CDR3 bases are TGTGCCAGCAGTAGGACAGGACCGAATGAAAAACTGTTTTTT. It yields the protein CASSRTGPNEKLFF.

V and J are TRBV6-5 and TRBJ1-2; 8 bases align to TRBD1. CDR1 is MNHEY and CDR2 is SVGAGI in the germline V gene. There are 14 residues in the CDR3. The V gene end was trimmed by 4 bases and the J gene end by 2 bases; junction bases not matched to a gene: 3. CDR3 residues: CASSSQGANYGYTF. The CDR3, as DNA: TGTGCCAGCAGTTCCCAGGGGGCCAACTATGGCTACACCTTC.

The chain recombines TRBV7-6 with TRBJ1-2; 8 positions match TRBD1. Germline V gene data show CDR1 as SGHVS and CDR2 as FNYEAQ. Germline trimming cut 1 base from V and 8 bases from J; bases unmatched to any gene: 6. The CDR3 runs to 14 residues. The CDR3 is CASSLDQGARGYTF. CDR3 bases: TGTGCCAGCAGCTTAGATCAGGGGGCGCGGGGCTACACCTTC.

V and J are TRBV4-3 and TRBJ2-2; the D is unclear. The ends were cut back, 4 bases at V and 4 bases at J, with 10 bases in the middle. This CDR3 is built from 14 residues. Germline CDR1 reads LGHNA; CDR2 reads YSLEER. The CDR3 loop is CASSRNRLTGELFF. CDR3 DNA sequence: TGCGCCAGCAGCCGAAATAGGCTCACCGGGGAGCTGTTTTTT.